These 9 T cell receptor beta chains were all obtained from the same sample, sequenced in a study of control samples from healthy donors and cancer patients. Only in-frame clones appear in the TCRdb table, and some are missing; sequencing was by immunoSEQ multiplex PCR. The table shows 400,000 to 450,000 clones, with 75% to 95% occurring only once. The sample taken for sequencing was PBMCs. These TCRs come from a man aged 40-49 years with head and neck cancer.

As to this clone: Other DNA variants within this sample encode the same CDR3. The V and J genes are TRBV9 and TRBJ1-3; D not certain. CDR3 length equals 15 residues. The V gene's germline CDR1 is SGDLS and CDR2 YYNGEE. The germline V and J ends were trimmed by 0 bases and 0 bases, with 7 bases remaining between them. This chain's CDR3 is CASSVGGSSGNTIYF. CDR3 in DNA: TGTGCCAGCAGCGTAGGTGGATCCTCTGGAAACACCATATATTTT.

The chain couples TRBV18 to TRBJ2-2, with D maybe TRBD1 (6 bases). The CDR3 consists of 15 residues. CDR1 is KGHSH and CDR2 is LQKENI in the germline V gene. The ends were cut back, 2 bases at V and 3 bases at J, with 10 bases in the middle. DNA of the CDR3: TGTGCCAGCTCACCAAACAGGGACCACACCGGGGAGCTGTTTTTT. Protein product: CASSPNRDHTGELFF.

The CDR3 region is CASSVDLGQGSNEKLFF. As DNA, the CDR3 is TGTGCCAGCAGCGTAGATCTAGGACAGGGGTCTAATGAAAAACTGTTTTTT. V usage is TRBV9 and J usage is TRBJ1-4, with TRBD1 matching over 9 bases. Germline CDR1 reads SGDLS; CDR2 reads YYNGEE. CDR3 length equals 17 residues. V lost 0 bases and J lost 3; bases outside the gene matches: 6.

V is TRBV3-1 (or the pseudogene TRBV3-2) and J is TRBJ1-3; TRBD1 is a possible D gene (5 bases). This CDR3 is built from 17 residues. The germline CDR1 and CDR2 sequences are LGHDT and YNNKEL (reference sequence). With 1 base removed from V and 0 bases from J, the gap between germline ends came to 13 bases. CDR3 residues: CASSQAPGPHSGNTIYF. CDR3 sequence (DNA): TGTGCCAGCAGCCAAGCCCCGGGACCGCACTCTGGAAACACCATATATTTT.

The chain uses TRBV27 and TRBJ2-7; 8 bases agree with TRBD2. Germline assignment: CDR1 MNHEY and CDR2 SMNVEV (reference sequence). J was trimmed by 5 bases and V by 0 bases; bases with no gene match: 6. This CDR3 has 15 amino acids. This chain's CDR3 is CASSLSRGGFDEQYF. The CDR3 DNA reads TGTGCCAGCAGTTTATCTCGGGGGGGCTTCGACGAGCAGTACTTC.

In its sample, this clone was seen a few times. The chain joins TRBV6-5 to TRBJ1-5, with a possible D match to TRBD1 (5 bases). Germline loops: CDR1 MNHEY, CDR2 SVGAGI. The CDR3 consists of 13 residues. V dropped 7 bases and J dropped 9 bases, with 16 bases sitting between them. The CDR3 protein is CASTQGLGRPQHF. CDR3 coding DNA: TGTGCCAGCACCCAGGGTTTGGGGCGGCCCCAGCATTTT.

The CDR3: CASSWALGTQPQHF. The CDR3 region has the DNA TGCGCCAGCAGCTGGGCCCTGGGCACCCAGCCCCAGCATTTT. The V call is TRBV5-1, the J call TRBJ1-5; D not resolved. Trimming left V 3 bases short and J 7 bases short, with 14 bases between. The CDR3 loop spans 14 amino acids. CDR1 SGHRS and CDR2 YFSETQ come from the germline V gene. Drawing the rest from reference TRBV5-1 and TRBJ1-5, the complete variable domain is KAGVTQTPRYLIKTRGQQVTLSCSPISGHRSVSWYQQTPGQGLQFLFEYFSETQRNKGNFPGRFSGRQFSNSRSEMNVSTLELGDSALYLCASSWALGTQPQHFGDGTRLSIL.

The chain links TRBV3-1 (or the pseudogene TRBV3-2) to TRBJ2-3, with 7 bases lining up with TRBD1. This CDR3 has 15 amino acids. V lost 8 bases, J lost 3 bases, and 11 bases stayed unmatched. Germline CDR1 reads LGHDT; CDR2 reads YNNKEL (reference sequence). The CDR3 region is CASFSGTEITDTQYF. CDR3 DNA sequence: TGTGCCAGCTTTTCTGGGACAGAGATTACAGATACGCAGTATTTT.

The chain is built from TRBV4-2 and TRBJ1-5, with a possible D match to TRBD1 (5 bases). This CDR3 comprises 17 residues. The germline V gene encodes CDR1 LGHNA and CDR2 YNFKEQ. The V end lost 0 bases, the J end lost 2 bases, and 14 bases lay between the germline ends. This CDR3 reads CASSQEEGRQRNQPQHF. The CDR3 nucleotides are TGTGCCAGCAGCCAAGAAGAGGGGAGGCAGCGCAATCAGCCCCAGCATTTT.